The sequence of this T cell receptor (beta chain) was determined in a study of T-cell memory formation after mild COVID-19. Turning to the study itself: Largely donor-specific sequence clusters came from a couple of donors. Broader study findings: Proof of SARS-CoV-2 specificity was absent for the second-wave clones that crested on day 37.

The CDR3 spans 16 residues. Germline V gene data show CDR1 as SGHTA and CDR2 as FQGTGA. V shed 2 bases and J shed 4 bases, with 16 bases lying between them. cDNA libraries for TCR alpha and TCR beta, carrying sample barcodes and UMIs, came from 5'RACE with constant-segment primers. One entry per CDR3 protein, called by TCRdb with MiXCR from the 5' RACE reads. The profile shows about 170,000 distinct CDR3 sequences, roughly 13% of them singletons. This clonotype was detected many times. Its antigen is unidentified. Sequenced input: PBMCs or a T cell subset sorted from them (not recorded which). This chain connects TRBV7-3 to TRBJ2-3; D is unclear. This clonotype originated in a man younger than 35 who had mild COVID-19 (a few samples of this study predate the infection). Cell type and time point are not known. CDR3 in amino acids: CASSLSHSGTPDTQYF. CDR3 nucleotide sequence: TGTGCCAGCAGCTTATCCCATTCCGGTACTCCAGATACGCAGTATTTT.